This T cell receptor (beta chain) was sequenced during a study of blood T cell repertoires in COVID-19. Study at large: COVID-19 samples from acute and convalescent phases originated in the United States, Italy and Spain. Sources were T cells, B-cell-depleted T cells, or PBMCs; the material itself was cDNA or gDNA.

Germline assignment: CDR1 LNHNV and CDR2 YYDKDF (reference sequence). J lost 0 bases, V lost 8 bases, and 4 bases had no gene match. CDR3 length equals 14 residues. In the original analysis: Reference gene primer amplification yielded estimated nucleated cell counts. Profiled with immunoSEQ multiplex PCR; TCRdb holds only in-frame clones, not every one. D and trimming come from the DNA, and the V and J calls and clone size come from that table. Among over 130,000 clones, about three quarters were seen once, and the ten largest hold approximately 9.4%. The clonotype comes from a woman between 50 and 59 years old with active or convalescent COVID-19. What was sequenced was peripheral blood. The rearrangement links TRBV15 to TRBJ2-4; 7 bases map to TRBD1. CDR3 region: CATGTDLAKNIQYF. DNA for the CDR3: TGTGCCACCGGGACAGATTTAGCCAAAAACATTCAGTACTTC.